This T cell receptor beta chain comes out of a study of blood T cells in healthy people across ages. Next came a second PCR, run for about 6 to 11 cycles, which used a sample-barcoded 5' primer along with a J-beta primer mix. TCRdb independently ran MiXCR on the 5' RACE reads; one entry per CDR3 protein. The sample holds about 640,000 distinct CDR3 sequences, 58% seen once. Germline V gene lookup returns CDR1 LGHDT and CDR2 YNNKEL (reference sequence). The ends were cut back, 0 bases at V and 2 bases at J, with 7 bases in the middle. This CDR3 has 14 residues. This sequence originates from a man aged 60-69 years in good health. Sequenced material: blood. The chain combines TRBV3-1 with TRBJ2-5; D is unclear. DNA for the CDR3: TGTGCCAGCAGCCAAGACATGCCGCAAGAGACCCAGTACTTC. Translating it yields CASSQDMPQETQYF.